Listed below are T cell receptor beta chains from one sample, sequenced in a study of early T cells in non-severe SARS-CoV-2 infection. TCRdb reanalysed the 5' RACE reads using MiXCR and keeps one entry per CDR3 protein. The data hold fewer than 40,000 distinct CDR3 sequences, with about 6.3% observed a single time. Sequenced: whole blood. The receptors here all came from an adult who was a healthcare worker with PCR-confirmed SARS-CoV-2 infection or an uninfected control (not recorded which). The CDR3 runs from the conserved cysteine through the conserved F or W. A D gene is named only where the DNA matches it firmly. Some rows have no size entry. The others give once, few or many, or a class for an expanded clone.

TRBV11-2,-,-,TRBJ2-1,CASRPLRSLQYNEQFF,TGTGCCAGCAGGCCTTTGCGGTCCCTCCAATACAATGAGCAGTTCTTC
TRBV11-3,few,-,TRBJ2-2,CASSFSGSNTGELFF,TGTGCCAGCAGCTTCAGCGGTTCGAACACCGGGGAGCTGTTTTTT
TRBV6-6,many,TRBD2,TRBJ2-3,CASSSSSGSRSDTQYF,TGTGCCAGCAGTTCTTCAAGCGGGAGTAGGTCAGATACGCAGTATTTT
TRBV7-6,few,-,TRBJ2-1,CASSQVRDPTRNEQFF,TGTGCCAGCAGCCAGGTCCGGGACCCTACCCGGAATGAGCAGTTCTTC
TRBV28,few,TRBD1,TRBJ1-5,CASSPRDRTYKVQPQHF,TGTGCCAGCAGCCCCCGGGACAGAACCTACAAGGTTCAGCCCCAGCATTTT
TRBV3-1,many,TRBD2,TRBJ2-1,CASRPLGLAGGEQFF,TGTGCCAGCAGACCCTTAGGACTAGCGGGAGGTGAGCAGTTCTTC
TRBV9,few,-,TRBJ2-3,CASSVAGSVDTQYF,TGTGCCAGCAGCGTAGCCGGGAGTGTAGATACGCAGTATTTT
TRBV18,many,TRBD1,TRBJ1-4,CASSPAEGAMNEKLFF,TGTGCCAGCTCACCGGCAGAGGGGGCGATGAATGAAAAACTGTTTTTT
TRBV20-1,few,TRBD2,TRBJ2-7,CSASLAGSYEQYF,TGCAGTGCCTCGCTAGCGGGCTCCTACGAGCAGTACTTC
TRBV9,many,-,TRBJ2-2,CASSGLTNTGELFF,TGTGCCAGCAGCGGACTGACGAACACCGGGGAGCTGTTTTTT
TRBV6-6,many,-,TRBJ2-2,CASSRSSGVFRTGELFF,TGTGCCAGCAGCCGCTCTTCAGGAGTATTCAGGACCGGGGAGCTGTTTTTT
TRBV18,-,-,TRBJ2-1,CASSPGGPLFF,TGTGCCAGCTCACCAGGAGGTCCGCTTTTCTTC
TRBV3-1,many,TRBD2,TRBJ2-7,CASSHRSGRADEQYF,TGTGCCAGCAGCCATCGTAGCGGGAGGGCCGACGAGCAGTACTTC
TRBV14,many,-,TRBJ2-6,CASSPRGSGANVLTF,TGTGCCAGCAGCCCCCGGGGCTCTGGGGCCAACGTCCTGACTTTC
TRBV29-1,many,-,TRBJ2-7,CSVVRGTYEQYF,TGCAGCGTTGTTCGGGGAACCTACGAGCAGTACTTC
TRBV18,few,-,TRBJ2-3,CASSPSVDTQYF,TGTGCCAGCTCACCAAGCGTAGATACGCAGTATTTT
TRBV18,-,TRBD2,TRBJ2-5,CASYRGGAEETQYF,TGTGCCAGCTACCGGGGGGGAGCCGAGGAGACCCAGTACTTC
TRBV7-9,few,-,TRBJ1-1,CASSPTEAFF,TGTGCCAGCAGCCCGACTGAAGCTTTCTTT